Below, 23 T cell receptor beta chains from the same sample are listed, as sequenced in a study of T cell responses to AZD1222 COVID-19 vaccine. Here immunoSEQ multiplex PCR was the method, and the copy in TCRdb shows in-frame clones only, minus some. This sample has roughly 120,000 clones, with 92% found just once. The sample in question was peripheral blood, obtained 28 days after the second AZD1222 dose. The receptors originated from an adult who received the AZD1222 COVID-19 vaccine.

The chain carries TRBV6-5 and TRBJ2-7, with TRBD1 matching over 7 bases. V trimming: 5 bases; J trimming: 4 bases; junction bases outside the gene matches: 8. Germline V gene sequence: CDR1 MNHEY, CDR2 SVGAGI. This CDR3 is built from 14 residues. CDR3 sequence reads: CASSRTGTAYEQYF. The CDR3 coding sequence is TGTGCCAGCAGTCGGACGGGGACAGCTTACGAGCAGTACTTC.

The chain has TRBV19 and TRBJ2-6; the D gene is possibly TRBD1 (6 bases). The V gene's germline CDR1 is LNHDA and CDR2 SQIVND (reference sequence). Trimming cost V 7 bases and J 2 bases, with 15 bases left between them. The CDR3 is 16 amino acids. In nucleotides, the CDR3 is TGTGCCAGTAACCAACAGGGAGCTACTGGGGCCAACGTCCTGACTTTC. Translated: CASNQQGATGANVLTF.

V and J are TRBV11-2 and TRBJ2-4; 10 nucleotides line up with TRBD1. The germline V gene has CDR1 SGHAT and CDR2 FQNNGV. The CDR3 is 15 residues long. The V and J ends lost 5 bases and 9 bases, in that order; junction bases with no gene match: 10. The CDR3 sequence is CASSVTGGEEAIQYF. The CDR3 DNA follows: TGTGCCAGCAGCGTGACAGGGGGCGAAGAGGCCATTCAGTACTTC.

The genes are TRBV6-6 and TRBJ1-2; TRBD1 might be the D (6 bases). V dropped 5 bases and J dropped 8 bases, with 15 bases sitting between them. Germline CDR1 reads MNHNY; CDR2 reads SVGAGI (reference sequence). The CDR3 extends over 13 amino acids. In DNA, the CDR3 is TGTGCCAGCAGTACGGGGGGCGCGGGGGGCTACACCTTC. This translates into CASSTGGAGGYTF.

This clone occurred a few times. The chain carries TRBV13 and TRBJ2-7; 8 positions match TRBD2. CDR3 length: 15 residues. The junction had 8 bases not matched to a gene; V was cut back by 4 bases and J by 3 bases. Germline lookup yields CDR1 PRHDT and CDR2 FYEKMQ (reference sequence). CDR3 residues: CASSSRETSVYEQYF. Here the CDR3 DNA reads TGTGCCAGCAGCTCCCGGGAGACTAGCGTCTACGAGCAGTACTTC. The full variable domain, completed using reference TRBV13 and TRBJ2-7, is AAGVIQSPRHLIKEKRETATLKCYPIPRHDTVYWYQQGPGQDPQFLISFYEKMQSDKGSIPDRFSAQQFSDYHSELNMSSLELGDSALYFCASSSRETSVYEQYFGPGTRLTVT.

V gene TRBV6-5 combines with J gene TRBJ1-2; possible D gene TRBD1, 5 bases. Germline-derived CDR1 and CDR2 are MNHEY and SVGAGI. V gave up 2 bases and J gave up 6 bases, with 16 bases separating them. This CDR3 is 15 amino acids long. The CDR3 spells CASSYRGRDRNGYTF. CDR3 bases: TGTGCCAGCAGTTACAGGGGAAGGGATCGTAATGGCTACACCTTC.

The rearrangement joins TRBV28 to TRBJ2-1; 7 bases are a match to TRBD2. Trimming at V came to 2 bases and at J to 9 bases, leaving 10 bases not matched to a gene. There are 15 residues in the CDR3. The V gene's germline CDR1 is MDHEN and CDR2 SYDVKM. The CDR3 region has the DNA TGTGCCAGCAGTTTAATGGCCTCGCCGGGGGGTGAGCAGTTCTTC. This encodes CASSLMASPGGEQFF.

This chain links TRBV30 with TRBJ1-3, with TRBD1 matching 7 bases. J was trimmed by 2 bases and V by 6 bases; bases with no gene match: 4. Germline V gives CDR1 GTSNPN, CDR2 SVGIG (reference sequence). This CDR3 spans 13 amino acids. The CDR3: CACETGAGNTIYF. CDR3 bases: TGTGCCTGCGAAACAGGGGCTGGAAACACCATATATTTT. The full variable domain, rest sourced from reference TRBV30 and TRBJ1-3, is SQTIHQWPATLVQPVGSPLSLECTVEGTSNPNLYWYRQAAGRGLQLLFYSVGIGQISSEVPQNLSASRPQDRQFILSSKKLLLSDSGFYLCACETGAGNTIYFGEGSWLTVV.

The gene calls are TRBV28 and TRBJ2-7; 9 bases are shared with TRBD2. J was trimmed by 0 bases and V by 11 bases; bases with no gene match: 11. Looked up from germline, CDR1 is MDHEN and CDR2 is SYDVKM. The CDR3 runs 15 residues. As DNA, the CDR3 is TGTGCCGCGCAAATGGCTAGCGGGAACTCCTACGAGCAGTACTTC. Protein product: CAAQMASGNSYEQYF.

The chain recombines TRBV2 with TRBJ2-7; perhaps TRBD2 as D (6 bases). This CDR3 is built from 14 residues. Germline-derived CDR1 and CDR2 are SNHLY and FYNNEI. V was cut by 4 bases and J by 2 bases, with 12 bases left in between. The CDR3: CASSVFPGAYEQYF. For the CDR3, the DNA is TGTGCCAGCAGTGTATTTCCGGGGGCCTACGAGCAGTACTTC.

The chain recombines TRBV10-3 with TRBJ2-3, with TRBD1 matching 8 bases. After removal of 6 bases from V and 0 bases from J, the junction contained 14 bases not matched to a gene. This CDR3 has 18 residues. CDR1 is ENHRY and CDR2 is SYGVKD in the germline V gene. The chain's CDR3 is CAISPGQGSKYSTDTQYF. DNA of the CDR3: TGTGCCATCAGCCCAGGACAGGGTAGTAAGTACAGCACAGATACGCAGTATTTT.

The DNA for the CDR3 is TGTGCCAGCAGCCAACAAGGGATTTCGAATGAGCAGTTCTTC. Amino acids: CASSQQGISNEQFF. V and J are TRBV3-1 (or the pseudogene TRBV3-2) and TRBJ2-1; D unresolved. V gave up 2 bases and J gave up 7 bases, with 12 bases separating them. Germline CDR1 and CDR2: LGHDT and YNNKEL (reference sequence). The CDR3 is 14 amino acids.

This chain joins TRBV5-4 and TRBJ1-2, with a weak D call TRBD1 (5 bases). The CDR3 is made up of 14 amino acids. The ends were cut back, 1 base at V and 4 bases at J, with 11 bases in the middle. Germline CDR1 is SGHNT and CDR2 is YYREEE (reference sequence). The CDR3 bases are TGTGCCAGCAGCTTGCTCAGGGAGGCCTATGGCTACACCTTC. It is translated as CASSLLREAYGYTF.

This chain uses TRBV25-1 with TRBJ2-3; D unclear. Trimming pared 3 bases from V and 8 bases from J, leaving 9 bases between. The CDR3 extends over 12 amino acids. The germline V gene encodes CDR1 MGHDK and CDR2 SYGVNS. The DNA for the CDR3 is TGTGCCAGCAGTGATGAGCCTGGTACGCAGTATTTT. Its protein product is CASSDEPGTQYF. Full variable domain (remainder filled in from reference TRBV25-1 and TRBJ2-3): EADIYQTPRYLVIGTGKKITLECSQTMGHDKMYWYQQDPGMELHLIHYSYGVNSTEKGDLSSESTVSRIRTEHFPLTLESARPSHTSQYLCASSDEPGTQYFGPGTRLTVL.

The CDR3 is CASSLRSGVLNNEQFF. In nucleotides, the CDR3 is TGTGCCAGCAGCCTCCGTAGCGGGGTACTTAATAATGAGCAGTTCTTC. The V call is TRBV14, the J call TRBJ2-1; 8 nucleotides line up with TRBD2. The CDR3 runs 16 residues. V shed 4 bases and J 7 bases; nucleotides not matched to a gene: 12. The germline V gene has CDR1 SGHDN and CDR2 FVKESK.

The genes are TRBV15 and TRBJ1-5; D remains unclear. This CDR3 has 16 amino acids. Germline values: CDR1 LNHNV, CDR2 YYDKDF (reference sequence). Between the trimmed V and J ends, which lost 1 base and 5 bases, there was a span of 15 bases. The CDR3 sequence: CATSRVLGGRYQPQHF. CDR3 DNA sequence: TGTGCCACCAGCAGAGTATTAGGAGGGAGGTATCAGCCCCAGCATTTT.

The chain couples TRBV2 to TRBJ2-7; 7 positions agree with TRBD1. The CDR3 spans 12 residues. V was clipped by 5 bases and J by 4 bases; unmatched bases: 2. Germline V gene lookup returns CDR1 SNHLY and CDR2 FYNNEI. CDR3 nucleotides: TGTGCCAGCAGTTCACAGGGGTACGAGCAGTACTTC. Amino acids: CASSSQGYEQYF. Based on the CDR3 plus reference TRBV2 and TRBJ2-7, the full variable domain is EPEVTQTPSHQVTQMGQEVILRCVPISNHLYFYWYRQILGQKVEFLVSFYNNEISEKSEIFDDQFSVERPDGSNFTLKIRSTKLEDSAMYFCASSSQGYEQYFGPGTRLTVT.

This clone was counted once. This chain joins TRBV2 and TRBJ1-1; D unresolved. With 4 bases removed from V and 4 bases from J, the gap between germline ends came to 16 bases. Germline V gene data show CDR1 as SNHLY and CDR2 as FYNNEI. CDR3 length equals 15 residues. The CDR3 coding sequence is TGTGCCAGCAGTGGAGAAGGTGTGGCCGTCACTGAAGCTTTCTTT. This sequence encodes CASSGEGVAVTEAFF.

CDR3 bases: TGTGCCAGCAGCTTAGGAGCGGGAGGGCGCATACTTTACGAGCAGTACTTC. As protein: CASSLGAGGRILYEQYF. The genes are TRBV5-6 and TRBJ2-7, with 10 nucleotides matching TRBD2. This CDR3 has 17 amino acids. Germline assignment: CDR1 SGHDT and CDR2 YYEEEE. The V segment lost 2 bases and the J segment 4 bases; nucleotides outside the gene matches: 12.

The J gene is TRBJ2-5, the V gene TRBV20-1; D is unresolved. Trimming stripped 0 bases from V and 5 bases from J, with 4 bases between. CDR3 length equals 11 residues. Germline loops: CDR1 DFQATT, CDR2 SNEGSKA (reference sequence). CDR3 in amino acids: CSARELETQYF. In nucleotides, the CDR3 is TGCAGTGCTAGAGAACTGGAGACCCAGTACTTC.

This chain links TRBV5-8 with TRBJ2-3; D is unresolved. The CDR3 covers 14 residues. The V end lost 3 bases, the J end lost 2 bases, and 10 bases lay between the germline ends. Germline values: CDR1 SGHTS, CDR2 YDEGEE. The CDR3 loop reads CASSSSFTTDTQYF. In DNA, the CDR3 is TGTGCCAGCAGCTCCTCCTTTACCACAGATACGCAGTATTTT.

The rearrangement links TRBV19 to TRBJ2-2; D is ambiguous. Germline V CDR1 and CDR2: LNHDA, SQIVND (reference sequence). The CDR3 length is 14 residues. Trimming stripped 5 bases from V and 3 bases from J, with 10 bases between. CDR3 sequence: CASSPVGDTGELFF. In DNA, the CDR3 is TGTGCCAGTAGTCCGGTCGGAGACACCGGGGAGCTGTTTTTT.

The V and J genes are TRBV7-6 and TRBJ2-6; tentatively, D is TRBD2 (5 bases). V lost 3 bases, J lost 0 bases, and 12 bases lay in between. Germline assignment: CDR1 SGHVS and CDR2 FNYEAQ. The CDR3 is made up of 17 amino acids. CDR3 coding DNA: TGTGCCAGCAGCTTCGAGCCCGGGATCTCTGGGGCCAACGTCCTGACTTTC. This gives the protein CASSFEPGISGANVLTF.